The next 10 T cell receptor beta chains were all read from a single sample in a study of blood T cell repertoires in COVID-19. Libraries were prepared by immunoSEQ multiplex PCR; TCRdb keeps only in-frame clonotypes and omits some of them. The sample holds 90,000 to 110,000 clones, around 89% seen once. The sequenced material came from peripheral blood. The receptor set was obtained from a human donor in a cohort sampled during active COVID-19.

The CDR3 DNA is TGCGCCAGCAGAAGAACGGGACAGGAAAAAACATATGAAGCTTTCTTT. Protein product: CASRRTGQEKTYEAFF. The chain couples TRBV10-2 to TRBJ1-1; 8 bases are a match to TRBD1. V shed 6 bases, J shed 7 bases, and the junction held 16 bases outside the gene matches. The CDR3 loop spans 16 amino acids. The germline CDR1 and CDR2 sequences are WSHSY and SAAADI.

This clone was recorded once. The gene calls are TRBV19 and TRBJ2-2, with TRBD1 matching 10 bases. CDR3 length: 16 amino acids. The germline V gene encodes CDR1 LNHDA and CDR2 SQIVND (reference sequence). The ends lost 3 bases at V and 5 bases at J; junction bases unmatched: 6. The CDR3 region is CASSIQTGGRTGELFF. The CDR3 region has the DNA TGTGCCAGTAGTATCCAGACAGGGGGCAGAACCGGGGAGCTGTTTTTT.

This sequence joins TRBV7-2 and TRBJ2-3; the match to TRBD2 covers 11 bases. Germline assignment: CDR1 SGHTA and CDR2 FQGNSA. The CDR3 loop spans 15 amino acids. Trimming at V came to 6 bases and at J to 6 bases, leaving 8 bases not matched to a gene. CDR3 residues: CASSRGSGRGDTQYF. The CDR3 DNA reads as TGTGCCAGCAGTCGAGGTAGCGGGAGGGGGGATACGCAGTATTTT.

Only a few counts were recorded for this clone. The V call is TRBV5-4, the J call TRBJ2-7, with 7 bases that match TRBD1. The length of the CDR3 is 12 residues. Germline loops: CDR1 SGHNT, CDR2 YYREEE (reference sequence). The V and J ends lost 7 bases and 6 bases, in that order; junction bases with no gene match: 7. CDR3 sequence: CASRRQGSEQYF. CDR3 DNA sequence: TGTGCCAGCCGCCGACAGGGCTCCGAGCAGTACTTC.

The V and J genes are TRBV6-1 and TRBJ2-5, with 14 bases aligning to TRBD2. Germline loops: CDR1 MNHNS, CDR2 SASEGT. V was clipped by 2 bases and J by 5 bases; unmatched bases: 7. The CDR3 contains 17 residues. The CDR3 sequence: CASSEMTSGGAWETQYF. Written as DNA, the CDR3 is TGTGCCAGCAGTGAAATGACTAGCGGGGGGGCCTGGGAGACCCAGTACTTC.

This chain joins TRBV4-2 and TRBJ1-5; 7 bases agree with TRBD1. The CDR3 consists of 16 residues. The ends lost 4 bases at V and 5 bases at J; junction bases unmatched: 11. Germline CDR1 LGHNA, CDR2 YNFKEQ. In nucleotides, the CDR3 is TGTGCCAGCAGCCCAGCCTTTGGCAGGGGGGATCAGCCCCAGCATTTT. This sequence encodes CASSPAFGRGDQPQHF.

CDR3 sequence (DNA): TGTGCCATCAGTGAGTCGGGACAGGGTCTAGGAAACACCATATATTTT. Translating it yields CAISESGQGLGNTIYF. The chain is built from TRBV10-3 and TRBJ1-3, with 9 nucleotides matching TRBD1. Per the germline V gene, CDR1 is ENHRY and CDR2 is SYGVKD. This CDR3 is 16 amino acids long. The V and J ends lost 0 bases and 4 bases, in that order; junction bases with no gene match: 4.

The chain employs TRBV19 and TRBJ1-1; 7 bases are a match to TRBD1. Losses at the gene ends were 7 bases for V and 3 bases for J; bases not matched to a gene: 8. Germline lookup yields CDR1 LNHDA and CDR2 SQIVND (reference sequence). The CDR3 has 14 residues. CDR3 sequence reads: CASTDPQGDTEAFF. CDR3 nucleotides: TGTGCCAGTACCGACCCTCAGGGGGACACTGAAGCTTTCTTT.

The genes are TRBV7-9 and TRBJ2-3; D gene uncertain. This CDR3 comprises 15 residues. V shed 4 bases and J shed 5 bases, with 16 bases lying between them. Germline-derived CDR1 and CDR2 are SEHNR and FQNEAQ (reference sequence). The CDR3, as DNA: TGTGCCAGCAGCTCGAGGCGTGAGTCACGAGATACGCAGTATTTT. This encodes CASSSRRESRDTQYF.

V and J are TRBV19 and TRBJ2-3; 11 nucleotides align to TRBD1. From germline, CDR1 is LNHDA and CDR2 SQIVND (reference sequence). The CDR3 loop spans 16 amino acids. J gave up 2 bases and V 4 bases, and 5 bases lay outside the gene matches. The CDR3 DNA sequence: TGTGCCAGTAGTACGGGACAGGGGGGGTTCACAGATACGCAGTATTTT. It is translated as CASSTGQGGFTDTQYF.